The 2 T cell receptor beta chains listed next were all sequenced from one sample in a study of CXCR3-negative and CXCR3-positive naive CD8 T cells. Carrying UMI labels, the TRB cDNA libraries were prepared through 5' RACE. TCRdb reprocessed the 5' RACE reads; each CDR3 protein has one entry and no DNA is given. This sample's table reports tens of thousands of distinct CDR3 sequences. What was sequenced was naive CXCR3- CD8+ T cells from blood. The sample's subset: CD45RO-CCR7+CD27+CD95- naive CD8+ T cells lacking CXCR3 (TNR3-). The receptors originated from a human donor in good health. Some clones in this sample may be carry-over from other donors' samples.

The chain is built from TRBV7-6 and TRBJ2-7; the TCRdb D gene call, TRBD1, has no DNA to confirm it. Per the germline V gene, CDR1 is SGHVS and CDR2 is FNYEAQ. This CDR3 has 15 amino acids. This CDR3 reads CASSVYQGQGYEQYF.

V is TRBV20-1 and J is TRBJ2-7; TCRdb's D gene call, TRBD1, goes unchecked for lack of DNA. This CDR3 contains 13 residues. The germline CDR1 and CDR2 sequences are DFQATT and SNEGSKA (reference sequence). The CDR3 reads CSASAPAHYEQYF.